This paragraph covers one TCR beta chain sequence. Antigen: not known. The sample originates from a study of human T cells and chemical hapten exposure. Study-wide background: Patients' scalps got diphenylcyclopropenone weekly throughout the approximately 23-week study.

The study's findings and limits: Expanded TCRs clustered into significantly more large CDR3 similarity groups than controls, the analysis revealed. Positively correlated with patch test score were the counts of PT1 expanded TCRs.

MiXCR, applied by TCRdb to the RACE reads, yields one record per CDR3 protein. Of around 71,000 distinct CDR3 sequences listed, 9.8% are singletons. Time point of the sample: patch test 1, 2 weeks after DPC sensitization. Described treatment: therapeutic diphenylcyclopropenone sensitization with weekly scalp DPC. The receptor's source is a woman aged 40 to 50 with alopecia areata. Some clones in this sample may be carry-over from other donors' samples. Material: whole blood, obtained in connection with sensitization to the hapten diphenylcyclopropenone (DPC).

CDR3 loop: CASSLGWGSQETQYF. In DNA, the CDR3 is TGTGCCAGCAGCTTAGGTTGGGGCAGCCAAGAGACCCAGTACTTC. The genes are TRBV7-2 and TRBJ2-5; TRBD1 is a possible D gene (5 bases). Trimming shortened V by 1 base and J by 1 base, and 10 bases separated the two germline ends. The length of the CDR3 is 15 residues. Germline V CDR1 and CDR2: SGHTA, FQGNSA.